The clone carrying this TCR beta chain came up a few times. This table comes from immunoSEQ multiplex PCR, and its TCRdb copy is limited to in-frame clones, with some not included. The sample lists approximately 34,000 clones, 90% to 95% occurring once. The sample comes from a study of preoperative IRX-2 immunotherapy in early breast cancer. The CDR3 runs 16 residues. Trimming took 1 base from V and 6 from J, leaving 16 bases between them. Germline V gene sequence: CDR1 LGHNA, CDR2 YNFKEQ. Treatment: preoperative locoregional IRX-2 cytokine immunotherapy. The V call is TRBV4-2, the J call TRBJ1-3, with D possibly TRBD1 on 6 matching bases. The TCR comes from a human donor with breast cancer. Sampling was conducted from a patient treated with IRX-2 immunotherapy. CDR3 DNA: TGTGCCAGCAGCCAAGCGGGCAGGGGCGACCCAAACACCATATATTTT. Translation gives CASSQAGRGDPNTIYF.